This TCR beta chain was recorded in a study of tumor and adjacent non-tumor tissue in lung cancer. Study-wide background: Patients were aged roughly 31 to 76, 10 men and a handful of women, stage I to III. Samples averaged about 3.8 million productive TCRbeta reads each.

The CDR3 extends over 14 amino acids. The V end was cut by 3 bases, the J end by 6 bases, with 12 bases between. This sample's RNA came from whole unsorted tissue. Many counts were recorded for this clonotype. Its antigen remains unknown. A modified ARM-PCR protocol with three rounds of nested PCR amplified TCRbeta. TCRdb itself ran the multiplex PCR reads through MiXCR, one entry per CDR3 protein. The profile shows 60,000 to 85,000 distinct CDR3 sequences, around 73% of them singletons. Points from the study as a whole: In normal lung, the top 100 clones were significantly more dominant than in tumor.

The specimen sequenced was lung tumor tissue. The chain employs TRBV5-3 and TRBJ2-2; tentative D call: TRBD2 (5 bases). TRBV5-3 is flagged as an ORF with uncertain function. The clonotype was recovered from a man between 60 and 70 years old with non-small cell lung cancer. In DNA form, the CDR3 reads TGTGCCAGAAGCTATACTAGTGGACCCGGGGAGCTGTTTTTT. As protein: CARSYTSGPGELFF.